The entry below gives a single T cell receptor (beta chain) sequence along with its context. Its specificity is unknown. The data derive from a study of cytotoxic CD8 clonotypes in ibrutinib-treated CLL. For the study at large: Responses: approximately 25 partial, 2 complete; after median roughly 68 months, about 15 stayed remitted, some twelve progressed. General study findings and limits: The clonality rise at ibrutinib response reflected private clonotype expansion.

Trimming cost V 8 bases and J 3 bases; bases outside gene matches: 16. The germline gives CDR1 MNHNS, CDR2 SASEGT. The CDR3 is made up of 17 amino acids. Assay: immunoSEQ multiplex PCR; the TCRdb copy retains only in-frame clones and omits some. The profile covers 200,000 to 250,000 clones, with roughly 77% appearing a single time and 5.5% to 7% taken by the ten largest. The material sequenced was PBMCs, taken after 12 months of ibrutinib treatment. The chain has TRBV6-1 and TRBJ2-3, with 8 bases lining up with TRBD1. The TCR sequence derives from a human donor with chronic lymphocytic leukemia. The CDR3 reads CASGKDRGQSQTDTQYF. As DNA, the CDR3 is TGTGCCAGCGGTAAAGACAGGGGTCAAAGTCAGACAGATACGCAGTATTTT.